A single sample is the source of the 32 T cell receptor beta chains below, sequenced in a study of metastatic and nonmetastatic thyroid tumors. Ahead of thyroid surgery, no patient had received treatment of any kind. TCRdb re-analyzed the PCR reads using MiXCR. The sample consists of tens of thousands of clones, about 30% of them appearing once. The sample was tumor tissue. The receptors here all came from a female donor with papillary thyroid cancer or a benign thyroid nodule (not recorded which). Some clones in this sample may be carry-over from other donors' samples.

This clone came up many times. The V and J genes are TRBV15 and TRBJ1-5; a possible D gene is TRBD1 (5 bases). This CDR3 comprises 12 residues. Trimming took 4 bases from V and 5 from J, leaving 6 bases between them. Germline CDR1 and CDR2: LNHNV and YYDKDF (reference sequence). The CDR3 is CATSKQDQPQHF. CDR3 nucleotide sequence: TGTGCCACCAGCAAACAGGATCAGCCCCAGCATTTT.

This clone was detected ten times or more. The V call is TRBV9, the J call TRBJ2-2; D could derive from TRBD1 or TRBD2 (6 bases each). V lost 1 base and J lost 0, with 13 bases in between. The CDR3 has 17 residues. Per germline, CDR1 SGDLS and CDR2 YYNGEE. CDR3 residues: CASSVRMGGTNTGELFF. As DNA, the CDR3 is TGTGCCAGCAGCGTAAGGATGGGGGGCACGAACACCGGGGAGCTGTTTTTT.

As to this clone: The junction departs from the called germline gene at one end, perhaps through a read error. The chain is built from TRBV20-1 and TRBJ2-7; D is unclear. CDR3 length: 11 amino acids. The germline gives CDR1 DFQATT, CDR2 SNEGSKA (reference sequence). Here the CDR3 DNA reads TGCAGTGCCGTATCTGGCGTCTTGGCGGACTTC. It is translated as CSAVSGVLADF.

This chain links TRBV9 with TRBJ2-3, with TRBD2 matching over 7 bases. This CDR3 has 16 amino acids. CDR1 SGDLS and CDR2 YYNGEE come from the germline V gene. V was clipped by 0 bases and J by 0 bases; unmatched bases: 4. The CDR3 DNA sequence: TGTGCCAGCAGCGTAGGGTCAGCGGGGAGCACAGATACGCAGTATTTT. It encodes CASSVGSAGSTDTQYF.

As regards this clone: The junction shows a germline mismatch at one end, possibly a read error. This chain links TRBV20-1 with TRBJ2-7; 11 nucleotides match TRBD1. Germline values: CDR1 DFQATT, CDR2 SNEGSKA (reference sequence). The CDR3 consists of 16 residues. Here the CDR3 DNA reads TGCAGTTCTAGGTCCCCAGGGACAGGGGGCTCCTACGAGCAGTACTTC. Residues: CSSRSPGTGGSYEQYF.

This clone appeared many times. CDR3 amino acids: CASSLSGGVSYNEQFF. Here the CDR3 DNA reads TGCGCCAGCAGCTTGTCCGGGGGAGTCTCCTACAATGAGCAGTTCTTC. The genes are TRBV5-1 and TRBJ2-1; tentative D call: TRBD2 (6 bases). CDR1 and CDR2 from the germline V gene are SGHRS and YFSETQ. The CDR3 has 16 residues. The V end lost 1 base, the J end lost 0 bases, and 11 bases lay between the germline ends.

The V and J genes are TRBV12-3 or TRBV12-4 and TRBJ1-2; D perhaps matches TRBD1 (5 bases). The CDR3 consists of 15 residues. The CDR3, as DNA: TGTTCCGGCAGTTTGGAGCAGGGAGTAGGCTATGGCTACACCTTC. It specifies CSGSLEQGVGYGYTF.

In this sample, this clone is medium-sized. The V call is TRBV19, the J call TRBJ1-5; unclear D gene. Germline assignment: CDR1 LNHDA and CDR2 SQIVND (reference sequence). The CDR3 is 13 amino acids. Trimming took 4 bases from V and 6 from J, leaving 10 bases between them. For the CDR3, the DNA is TGTGCCAGTAGTACCCGGGAGTTTCAGCCCCAGCATTTT. It encodes CASSTREFQPQHF. The full variable domain, its missing parts supplied by reference TRBV19 and TRBJ1-5, is DGGITQSPKYLFRKEGQNVTLSCEQNLNHDAMYWYRQDPGQGLRLIYYSQIVNDFQKGDIAEGYSVSREKKESFPLTVTSAQKNPTAFYLCASSTREFQPQHFGDGTRLSIL.

By share, this clone counts as medium-sized. The chain employs TRBV20-1 and TRBJ1-2, with a possible D match to TRBD1 (5 bases). Per the germline V gene, CDR1 is DFQATT and CDR2 is SNEGSKA (reference sequence). V gave up 0 bases and J gave up 3 bases, with 17 bases separating them. The CDR3 covers 16 residues. CDR3 region: CSAREPGTRDDYGYTF. In DNA form, the CDR3 reads TGCAGTGCTAGAGAGCCGGGGACTAGGGATGACTATGGCTACACCTTC.

As regards this clone: The germline gene is not matched at one end of the junction; a read error may be the cause. The chain is built from TRBV7-9 and TRBJ1-1; D uncertain. Germline V gene sequence: CDR1 SEHNR, CDR2 FQNEAQ (reference sequence). The CDR3 has 14 residues. The CDR3 region is CAISGRHMNAEAFF. The CDR3 DNA reads TGTGCCATCTCTGGCCGCCACATGAACGCTGAAGCCTTCTTT.

This clone was observed many times. The chain is built from TRBV3-1 and TRBJ1-2; TRBD1 might be the D (6 bases). This CDR3 region has 18 residues. V was pared by 4 bases and J by 2 bases, with 23 bases between. CDR1 LGHDT and CDR2 YNNKEL come from the germline V gene (reference sequence). The CDR3: CASSPGVRGQYENYGYTF. CDR3 coding DNA: TGTGCCAGCAGCCCCGGTGTGCGGGGGCAGTATGAAAACTATGGCTACACCTTC.

This clone was seen many times. The genes are TRBV5-6 and TRBJ2-7, with D possibly called TRBD1 or TRBD2 (5 bases each). The CDR3 totals 13 residues. Germline CDR1 SGHDT, CDR2 YYEEEE. The V and J ends lost 3 bases and 8 bases respectively, with 15 bases between them. This CDR3 is CASSSRGVDKQYF. The CDR3 DNA is TGTGCCAGCAGCTCTAGAGGGGTGGACAAGCAGTACTTC.

This clone is medium-sized. The chain combines TRBV6-2 or TRBV6-3 with TRBJ1-1; D gene ambiguous. Between the trimmed V and J ends, which lost 8 bases and 0 bases, there was a span of 10 bases. The CDR3 is 13 residues long. From germline, CDR1 is MNHEY and CDR2 SVGEGT. CDR3 sequence (DNA): TGTGCCAGCCAGGACGGACTGAACACTGAAGCTTTCTTT. Translation: CASQDGLNTEAFF.

At least ten counts were recorded for this clone. This clone may be a read error of a much larger clone one base away. V is TRBV15 and J is TRBJ1-3, with D uncertain. V shed 5 bases and J shed 6 bases, with 5 bases lying between them. The CDR3 sequence is 11 residues long. Germline CDR1 reads LNHNV; CDR2 reads YYDKDF (reference sequence). The CDR3 DNA is TGTGCCACCAGCCTAGTAAACACCATATATTTT. Translating gives CATSLVNTIYF.

This clone was detected many times. The CDR3 nucleotides read TGTGCCAGCAGCTTAGCGCGGGGGGGGCGCACAGATACGCAGTATTTT. It codes for CASSLARGGRTDTQYF. V is TRBV7-6 and J is TRBJ2-3, with 9 bases identical to TRBD2. After removal of 0 bases from V and 1 base from J, the junction contained 2 bases not matched to a gene. This CDR3 is 16 amino acids long. In germline, CDR1 is SGHVS, CDR2 FNYEAQ.

This clone was seen many times. It may be a read error: a sequence one base away is much more abundant. This specimen includes other DNA sequences encoding the same CDR3. V gene TRBV4-1 combines with J gene TRBJ1-1; tentative D call: TRBD1 (5 bases). The CDR3 is made up of 19 amino acids. Germline CDR1 is MGHRA and CDR2 is YSYEKL. This CDR3 reads CASSQGTGSSFQPNTEAFF. CDR3 DNA sequence: TGCGCCAGCAGCCAAGGAACAGGCTCCTCCTTTCAGCCGAACACCGAAGCTTTCTTT.

Within the sample, this clone is medium-sized (0.01 to 0.1%). The chain couples TRBV6-1 to TRBJ2-7; 11 bases fit TRBD1. CDR3 length equals 15 residues. Germline V gene sequence: CDR1 MNHNS, CDR2 SASEGT. V shed 3 bases, J shed 5 bases, and the junction held 6 bases outside the gene matches. In nucleotides, the CDR3 is TGTGCCAGCAGTGACCAGGGACAGGGGGAGCACGAGCAGTACTTC. Its translation is CASSDQGQGEHEQYF.

This chain links TRBV11-2 with TRBJ2-2; 9 bases map to TRBD2. This CDR3 has 16 amino acids. Per the germline V gene, CDR1 is SGHAT and CDR2 is FQNNGV. Trimming at V came to 4 bases and at J to 4 bases, leaving 7 bases not matched to a gene. The CDR3 DNA reads as TGTGCCAGCAGCTCCGGCGGGACTAGCCGCACCGGGGAGCTGTTTTTT. Translating it yields CASSSGGTSRTGELFF.

This rearrangement joins TRBV19 to TRBJ2-1; D possibly corresponds to TRBD2 (7 bases). V lost 4 bases and J lost 2, with 15 bases in between. CDR1 and CDR2 from the germline V gene are LNHDA and SQIVND (reference sequence). CDR3 length equals 16 residues. The CDR3 loop is CASSTPGGGAYNEQFF. CDR3 DNA sequence: TGTGCCAGTAGTACTCCGGGGGGCGGAGCCTACAATGAGCAGTTCTTC.

This clone was detected only a few times. The chain joins TRBV6-1 to TRBJ2-7; TRBD1 or TRBD2 may be the D gene (5 bases each). V shed 1 base and J shed 2 bases, with 9 bases lying between them. The CDR3 is 14 amino acids. Germline V gene lookup returns CDR1 MNHNS and CDR2 SASEGT. The DNA for the CDR3 is TGTGCCAGCAGTGAAGAGCCGGGACCCTACGAGCAGTACTTC. This translates into CASSEEPGPYEQYF.

As for this clone: At one boundary the junction diverges from the germline segment, which might be a read error. The V gene is TRBV12-3 or TRBV12-4, the J gene TRBJ2-5; the D gene is possibly TRBD2 (6 bases). The CDR3 is 16 amino acids. The CDR3 bases are TGTGCCAGCAGACCCGGGACGGGGAAATGGGGGGAGACCCAGTACTTT. Protein: CASRPGTGKWGETQYF.

The genes are TRBV12-3 or TRBV12-4 and TRBJ1-1; 12 bases fit TRBD1. The CDR3 contains 18 residues. V shed 8 bases, J shed 5 bases, and the junction held 18 bases outside the gene matches. For the CDR3, the DNA is TGTGCCAGCGGTCCGCCCCGGGGACAGGGGGCCGGGGGGACTGAAGCTTTCTTT. Its translation: CASGPPRGQGAGGTEAFF.

This clone has at least ten counts. The J gene is TRBJ1-2, the V gene TRBV30, with D uncertain. This CDR3 contains 14 residues. Trimming shortened V by 2 bases and J by 4 bases, and 14 bases separated the two germline ends. In germline, CDR1 is GTSNPN, CDR2 SVGIG (reference sequence). The CDR3 coding sequence is TGTGCCTGGAGTCATGACTCGGGTGGCTATGGCTACACCTTC. It is translated as CAWSHDSGGYGYTF.

This clone was seen at least ten times. V is TRBV9 and J is TRBJ1-4; 7 positions match TRBD1. Germline CDR1 and CDR2: SGDLS and YYNGEE. Unmatched junction bases numbered 8, after V lost 4 bases and J lost 5 bases. The CDR3 sequence is 15 residues long. In DNA form, the CDR3 reads TGTGCCAGCAGCCAAACAGGGGTCCCAAATGAAAAACTGTTTTTT. Protein product: CASSQTGVPNEKLFF. The full variable domain, its missing parts supplied by reference TRBV9 and TRBJ1-4, is DSGVTQTPKHLITATGQRVTLRCSPRSGDLSVYWYQQSLDQGLQFLIQYYNGEERAKGNILERFSAQQFPDLHSELNLSSLELGDSALYFCASSQTGVPNEKLFFGSGTQLSVL.

J is TRBJ2-7 and V is TRBV6-2 or TRBV6-3; D is tentatively TRBD1 or TRBD2 (5 bases each). V shed 6 bases and J shed 5 bases, with 20 bases lying between them. This CDR3 has 15 amino acids. Germline loops: CDR1 MNHEY, CDR2 SVGEGT. The CDR3 sequence is CASSPNYGTGHEQYF. The CDR3 bases are TGTGCCAGCAGCCCTAATTATGGGACGGGTCACGAGCAGTACTTC.

V is TRBV20-1 and J is TRBJ2-2, with D perhaps matching TRBD2 (6 bases). CDR3 length: 16 amino acids. CDR1 is DFQATT and CDR2 is SNEGSKA in the germline V gene (reference sequence). V was clipped by 0 bases and J by 1 base, with 12 bases between them. The CDR3 nucleotides are TGCAGTGCTAGAGATCCGCGGCGGGAGAACACCGGGGAGCTGTTTTTT. It specifies CSARDPRRENTGELFF.

V usage is TRBV19 and J usage is TRBJ2-3; 9 bases map to TRBD2. V lost 5 bases and J lost 2; bases outside the gene matches: 14. Germline assignment: CDR1 LNHDA and CDR2 SQIVND (reference sequence). The CDR3 runs 18 residues. CDR3 DNA: TGTGCCAGTAGTGCGTGGCCAGCGGGGGGTTATATCACAGATACGCAGTATTTT. It is translated as CASSAWPAGGYITDTQYF.

This clone was counted many times. This chain links TRBV4-1 with TRBJ2-5, with 8 bases identical to TRBD1. Germline CDR1 and CDR2: MGHRA and YSYEKL. J gave up 10 bases and V 3 bases, and 7 bases lay outside the gene matches. The CDR3 contains 13 residues. The chain's CDR3 is CASSHTGTGGQYF. CDR3 in DNA: TGCGCCAGCAGCCATACAGGGACAGGAGGCCAGTACTTC.

Concerning this clone itself: Other DNA sequences in the same sample also yield this CDR3. This rearrangement joins TRBV20-1 to TRBJ2-7; 13 positions match TRBD2. Per germline, CDR1 DFQATT and CDR2 SNEGSKA (reference sequence). J lost 2 bases, V lost 6 bases, and 7 bases had no gene match. This CDR3 is built from 15 residues. CDR3 sequence reads: CSARTSGGLTYEQYF. The CDR3 nucleotides are TGCAGTGCCAGGACTAGCGGGGGTCTCACCTACGAGCAGTACTTC.

This clone showed up many times. V gene TRBV13 combines with J gene TRBJ1-6; 9 nucleotides agree with TRBD1. Germline CDR1 reads PRHDT; CDR2 reads FYEKMQ (reference sequence). Trimming cost V 4 bases and J 7 bases; bases outside gene matches: 5. The CDR3 totals 15 residues. CDR3 amino acids: CASSSTGTGNSPLHF. CDR3 sequence (DNA): TGTGCCAGCAGCTCAACCGGGACAGGGAATTCACCCCTCCACTTT.

This clone was observed many times. Other DNA sequences from this sample encode an identical CDR3 as well. This chain links TRBV30 with TRBJ2-3; the match to TRBD2 covers 7 bases. V trimming: 0 bases; J trimming: 9 bases; junction bases outside the gene matches: 3. Germline V gene data show CDR1 as GTSNPN and CDR2 as SVGIG (reference sequence). This CDR3 has 12 residues. The CDR3 loop is CAWSVLGGTQYF. In nucleotides, the CDR3 is TGTGCCTGGAGTGTATTGGGGGGGACGCAGTATTTT.

This clone showed up many times. V gene TRBV12-3 or TRBV12-4 combines with J gene TRBJ1-1, with D unresolved. V lost 0 bases to trimming and J lost 1 base, with 3 bases between them. This CDR3 has 13 amino acids. CDR3 sequence: CASSLATNTEAFF. In DNA, the CDR3 is TGTGCCAGCAGTTTAGCAACGAACACTGAAGCTTTCTTT.